Below, 32 T cell receptor beta chains from the same sample are listed, as sequenced in a study of OX40 agonist ivuxolimab in advanced cancers. Measured with immunoSEQ multiplex PCR; TCRdb has only the in-frame clones, and not every one. The data contain 45,000 to 50,000 clones, just over 90% of them seen just once; the ten biggest clones take up over 15%. The sequences come from CD4+ or CD8+ T cells sorted from blood, collected in a trial of the OX40 agonist ivuxolimab. The receptors stem from an adult with an advanced solid tumor such as melanoma, head and neck, liver or kidney cancer.

The V and J genes are TRBV27 and TRBJ2-7; TRBD1 agrees at 11 bases. CDR1 is MNHEY, CDR2 SMNVEV, per germline (reference sequence). The CDR3 is 14 amino acids. Trimming at V came to 8 bases and at J to 7 bases, leaving 10 bases not matched to a gene. CDR3 DNA sequence: TGTGCCAGCGGACGCGGACAGGGGGCGTGGGAGCAGTACTTC. This sequence encodes CASGRGQGAWEQYF.

The genes are TRBV14 and TRBJ2-4; a possible D gene is TRBD2 (6 bases). The CDR3 has 12 amino acids. Trimming removed 5 bases from V and 7 bases from J, with 9 bases in between. Germline values: CDR1 SGHDN, CDR2 FVKESK. CDR3 nucleotides: TGTGCCAGCAGCGCGGGGTGGAACATTCAGTACTTC. Translating gives CASSAGWNIQYF.

The V and J genes are TRBV7-2 and TRBJ2-7, with D unresolved. CDR1 and CDR2 (germline): SGHTA, FQGNSA. The germline V and J ends were trimmed by 3 bases and 2 bases, with 11 bases remaining between them. This CDR3 has 14 residues. The CDR3 nucleotides read TGTGCCAGCAGCTTCTCTTCCCCCCCCTACGAGCAGTACTTC. Its translation is CASSFSSPPYEQYF.

The CDR3 nucleotides read TGTGCCAGTAGTATAGATTGGCTAGCGGGGGGCCGGGACACCGGGGAGCTGTTTTTT. This sequence encodes CASSIDWLAGGRDTGELFF. The chain joins TRBV19 to TRBJ2-2, with 11 bases that match TRBD2. After removal of 0 bases from V and 3 bases from J, the junction contained 9 bases not matched to a gene. Germline CDR1 LNHDA, CDR2 SQIVND (reference sequence). The CDR3 consists of 19 residues. Complete variable domain (other parts from reference TRBV19 and TRBJ2-2): DGGITQSPKYLFRKEGQNVTLSCEQNLNHDAMYWYRQDPGQGLRLIYYSQIVNDFQKGDIAEGYSVSREKKESFPLTVTSAQKNPTAFYLCASSIDWLAGGRDTGELFFGEGSRLTVL.

The rearrangement uses TRBV18 and TRBJ2-3; the D gene is possibly TRBD1 (5 bases). In germline, CDR1 is KGHSH, CDR2 LQKENI. This CDR3 has 13 residues. V was shortened by 2 bases and J by 7 bases, with 10 bases between the two germline ends. CDR3: CASSPSGSNTQYF. CDR3 nucleotides: TGTGCCAGCTCACCATCAGGGTCAAATACGCAGTATTTT. Full variable domain (remainder filled in from reference TRBV18 and TRBJ2-3): NAGVMQNPRHLVRRRGQEARLRCSPMKGHSHVYWYRQLPEEGLKFMVYLQKENIIDESGMPKERFSAEFPKEGPSILRIQQVVRGDSAAYFCASSPSGSNTQYFGPGTRLTVL.

This sequence joins TRBV28 and TRBJ1-1; D is unclear. Germline V gene lookup returns CDR1 MDHEN and CDR2 SYDVKM. Trimming took 5 bases from V and 0 from J, leaving 13 bases between them. There are 15 residues in the CDR3. The CDR3 nucleotides read TGTGCCAGCAGTGATCTAGCTTTGATGAACACTGAAGCTTTCTTT. Its translation is CASSDLALMNTEAFF.

CDR3 DNA sequence: TGCGCCAGCAGCCAAGGTGTAGTGACCTACGAGCAGTACTTC. Protein product: CASSQGVVTYEQYF. This chain connects TRBV4-1 to TRBJ2-7, with no clear D. This CDR3 comprises 14 residues. The V end was cut by 1 base, the J end by 2 bases, with 9 bases between. Germline V gene sequence: CDR1 MGHRA, CDR2 YSYEKL.

This chain links TRBV14 with TRBJ2-3; 7 bases match TRBD2. Looked up from germline, CDR1 is SGHDN and CDR2 is FVKESK. After removal of 4 bases from V and 2 bases from J, the junction contained 9 bases not matched to a gene. This CDR3 is 16 amino acids long. The CDR3 sequence: CASSLGTTLATDTQYF. In DNA, the CDR3 is TGTGCCAGCAGCCTAGGGACTACCCTAGCCACAGATACGCAGTATTTT.

The DNA of the CDR3 is TGTGCCAGCAGAGGAGCGAAGACCCAGTACTTC. The encoded protein is CASRGAKTQYF. The chain has TRBV28 and TRBJ2-5; D is ambiguous. This CDR3 contains 11 residues. Germline CDR1 reads MDHEN; CDR2 reads SYDVKM. Trimming took 6 bases from V and 6 from J, leaving 8 bases between them.

The gene calls are TRBV7-3 and TRBJ2-3; D remains ambiguous. The CDR3 is 15 amino acids. The V gene lost 3 bases and the J gene lost 3 bases, with 13 bases spanning the gap. Germline CDR1 is SGHTA and CDR2 is FQGTGA. The CDR3 nucleotides are TGTGCCAGCAGCTTGGCTGGTAGCAGGACAGATACGCAGTATTTT. Its protein is CASSLAGSRTDTQYF.

The chain couples TRBV11-1 to TRBJ2-7, with 8 positions matching TRBD1. The trim removed 3 bases at V and 2 bases at J, leaving 3 bases unmatched. This CDR3 is built from 14 residues. The germline gives CDR1 SGHAT, CDR2 FQDESV (reference sequence). In nucleotides, the CDR3 is TGTGCCAGCAGCTTCCGGGACAGGACCTACGAGCAGTACTTC. Protein product: CASSFRDRTYEQYF.

The rearrangement uses TRBV7-2 and TRBJ2-3; possibly TRBD2 for D (5 bases). Germline CDR1 and CDR2: SGHTA and FQGNSA. The CDR3 extends over 16 amino acids. The V end lost 2 bases, the J end lost 4 bases, and 16 bases lay between the germline ends. The CDR3 DNA reads as TGTGCCAGCAGCTTACTCGGACGGAGGACCGCAGATACGCAGTATTTT. Translated, it gives CASSLLGRRTADTQYF.

This chain connects TRBV9 to TRBJ2-3; the D is unclear. This CDR3 has 15 residues. V lost 1 base to trimming and J lost 2 bases, with 11 bases between them. Looked up from germline, CDR1 is SGDLS and CDR2 is YYNGEE. The CDR3 is CASSVSVGYTDTQYF. For the CDR3, the DNA is TGTGCCAGCAGCGTATCAGTGGGGTACACAGATACGCAGTATTTT.

The rearrangement joins TRBV4-1 to TRBJ1-5; no clear D gene. Trimming stripped 2 bases from V and 1 base from J, with 12 bases between. Germline CDR1 and CDR2: MGHRA and YSYEKL. The CDR3 spans 16 residues. The CDR3 sequence is CASSQSVGRSNQPQHF. DNA for the CDR3: TGCGCCAGCAGCCAAAGCGTAGGGAGGAGCAATCAGCCCCAGCATTTT.

The gene calls are TRBV6-4 and TRBJ2-7; D is unresolved. The CDR3 loop spans 13 amino acids. The V gene lost 4 bases and the J gene lost 3 bases, with 10 bases spanning the gap. Per germline, CDR1 MRHNA and CDR2 SNTAGT. The CDR3 DNA reads as TGTGCCAGCAGTGTTGGGGTCGGCTACGAGCAGTACTTC. It translates to CASSVGVGYEQYF.

The rearrangement uses TRBV6-1 and TRBJ2-1, with D possibly being TRBD1 (6 bases). CDR3 length: 12 amino acids. V shed 8 bases and J shed 8 bases, with 13 bases lying between them. Germline-derived CDR1 and CDR2 are MNHNS and SASEGT. The CDR3, as DNA: TGTGCCAGCCTTTTACAGGGTCATGAGCAGTTCTTC. This translates into CASLLQGHEQFF.

The rearrangement joins TRBV21-1 to TRBJ2-2; the table names TRBD1, a call not compared with the DNA. TRBV21-1 is flagged as a pseudogene. The CDR3 consists of 15 residues. The CDR3 nucleotides are TGTGCCAGCACGGGACAGGTCAAGGGGACCGGGGAGCTGTTTTTT. Translation gives CASTGQVKGTGELFF.

The chain employs TRBV5-4 and TRBJ2-7; 7 bases are shared with TRBD1. CDR3 size: 15 residues. Germline lookup yields CDR1 SGHNT and CDR2 YYREEE (reference sequence). V gave up 0 bases and J gave up 5 bases; unmatched junction bases: 8. The chain's CDR3 is CASSLEVTGPHEQYF. The DNA of the CDR3 is TGTGCCAGCAGCTTGGAAGTGACAGGGCCCCACGAGCAGTACTTC.

This chain joins TRBV4-1 and TRBJ2-7; D may correspond to TRBD1 or TRBD2 (5 bases each). There are 13 residues in the CDR3. The V gene's germline CDR1 is MGHRA and CDR2 YSYEKL. Trimming removed 1 base at V and 6 bases at J, with 10 bases between. The CDR3 DNA sequence: TGCGCCAGCAGCCAAGTTCCGGGGCTCGAGCAGTACTTC. This translates into CASSQVPGLEQYF.

The chain links TRBV25-1 to TRBJ1-5; D is unresolved. Between the trimmed V and J ends, which lost 1 base and 0 bases, there was a span of 4 bases. The CDR3 has 14 amino acids. CDR1 is MGHDK and CDR2 is SYGVNS in the germline V gene. The CDR3 sequence is CASSELSSNQPQHF. CDR3 nucleotide sequence: TGTGCCAGCAGTGAATTGAGTAGCAATCAGCCCCAGCATTTT.

This chain links TRBV6-1 with TRBJ1-1, with no clear D. Germline V gives CDR1 MNHNS, CDR2 SASEGT. V dropped 2 bases and J dropped 1 base, with 11 bases sitting between them. CDR3 length equals 15 residues. CDR3 nucleotide sequence: TGTGCCAGCAGTGAAAGTCGTACAGCGAACACTGAAGCTTTCTTT. This translates into CASSESRTANTEAFF.

The chain is built from TRBV27 and TRBJ2-5; D uncertain. This CDR3 has 15 amino acids. V was trimmed by 5 bases and J by 2 bases, leaving 15 bases between them. Germline V gives CDR1 MNHEY, CDR2 SMNVEV (reference sequence). Here the CDR3 reads CASSPKVSDQETQYF. The CDR3 DNA is TGTGCCAGCAGTCCCAAAGTCAGTGATCAAGAGACCCAGTACTTC.

The rearrangement uses TRBV7-6 and TRBJ2-3, with no clear D. Germline CDR1 reads SGHVS; CDR2 reads FNYEAQ. The CDR3 runs to 14 residues. V was cut by 1 base and J by 4 bases, with 9 bases left in between. The CDR3 reads CASSLGVLADTQYF. The CDR3 DNA sequence: TGTGCCAGCAGCTTAGGGGTGTTGGCAGATACGCAGTATTTT.

J is TRBJ2-4 and V is TRBV5-1; 7 bases fit TRBD1. V trimming: 5 bases; J trimming: 8 bases; junction bases outside the gene matches: 4. Germline V gene lookup returns CDR1 SGHRS and CDR2 YFSETQ. The CDR3 is 12 amino acids. The CDR3 sequence is CASSFTGDIQYF. CDR3 bases: TGCGCCAGCAGTTTTACAGGGGACATTCAGTACTTC.

The rearrangement links TRBV5-4 to TRBJ2-1; no clear D. Germline CDR1 is SGHNT and CDR2 is YYREEE (reference sequence). The length of the CDR3 is 12 residues. V lost 4 bases, J lost 7 bases, and 9 bases lay in between. The CDR3 DNA reads TGTGCCAGCAGCCCGGCCGTGAATGAGCAGTTCTTC. Its protein is CASSPAVNEQFF.

A single count supports this clone. An end of the junction does not agree with germline; a read error may underlie this. The chain has TRBV7-7 and TRBJ2-5; the D is unclear. The CDR3 totals 13 residues. The germline V gene has CDR1 SSHAT and CDR2 FNYEAQ (reference sequence). DNA of the CDR3: TGTGCTAGCAGCTTAGGGTCTAGGGAGACCCAGTACTTC. Encoded protein: CASSLGSRETQYF. Complete variable domain (other parts from reference TRBV7-7 and TRBJ2-5): GAGVSQSPRYKVTKRGQDVTLRCDPISSHATLYWYQQALGQGPEFLTYFNYEAQPDKSGLPSDRFSAERPEGSISTLTIQRTEQRDSAMYRCASSLGSRETQYFGPGTRLLVL.

This clone was recorded once. The chain recombines TRBV29-1 with TRBJ2-7; TRBD1 agrees at 11 bases. CDR1 SQVTM and CDR2 ANQGSEA come from the germline V gene. V shed 1 base, J shed 5 bases, and the junction held 7 bases outside the gene matches. This CDR3 spans 15 amino acids. CDR3 sequence reads: CSVEARDRGKDEQYF. The CDR3 DNA reads TGCAGCGTTGAAGCCCGGGACAGGGGGAAGGACGAGCAGTACTTC.

The chain carries TRBV18 and TRBJ1-1; D not resolved. From germline, CDR1 is KGHSH and CDR2 LQKENI. V was trimmed by 4 bases and J by 3 bases, leaving 15 bases between them. This CDR3 spans 15 amino acids. CDR3 region: CASSHLGPRDTEAFF. CDR3 coding DNA: TGTGCCAGCTCACATCTCGGGCCGCGGGACACTGAAGCTTTCTTT.

This rearrangement joins TRBV5-4 to TRBJ2-1; 7 nucleotides align to TRBD2. The V and J ends lost 3 bases and 8 bases, in that order; junction bases with no gene match: 5. In germline, CDR1 is SGHNT, CDR2 YYREEE (reference sequence). CDR3 length equals 13 residues. Written as DNA, the CDR3 is TGTGCCAGCAGCTGGGACGCGGGGGATGAGCAGTTCTTC. Translation: CASSWDAGDEQFF.

The V gene is TRBV11-2, the J gene TRBJ1-1, with a possible D match to TRBD1 (5 bases). CDR1 is SGHAT, CDR2 FQNNGV, per germline. This CDR3 has 14 amino acids. V gave up 3 bases and J gave up 5 bases, with 13 bases separating them. Written as DNA, the CDR3 is TGTGCCAGCAGCTTCTTACAGGAAGGTACTGAAGCTTTCTTT. It encodes CASSFLQEGTEAFF.

The V call is TRBV4-1, the J call TRBJ1-4; D uncertain. CDR1 and CDR2 from the germline V gene are MGHRA and YSYEKL. Trimming removed 0 bases at V and 4 bases at J, with 15 bases between. This CDR3 spans 17 amino acids. The CDR3, as DNA: TGCGCCAGCAGCCAAGAAGGGTCCTGGGCCCTTAATGAAAAACTGTTTTTT. Protein: CASSQEGSWALNEKLFF.

J is TRBJ2-6 and V is TRBV13, with D perhaps TRBD1 (6 bases). CDR3 length: 16 amino acids. Deletions cut 4 bases from V and 2 bases from J, with 12 bases between. CDR1 and CDR2 from the germline V gene are PRHDT and FYEKMQ (reference sequence). For the CDR3, the DNA is TGTGCCAGCAGCTCCCTTGAGGGGGCTGGGGCCAACGTCCTGACTTTC. Amino acids: CASSSLEGAGANVLTF.